These 4 T cell receptor beta chains came from one sample sequenced in a study of early T cells in non-severe SARS-CoV-2 infection. One entry per CDR3 protein, called by TCRdb with MiXCR from the 5' RACE reads. The data hold roughly 43,000 distinct CDR3 sequences, with under 30% observed a single time. Sequencing was performed on whole blood, taken at baseline. These receptors originate from an adult who was a healthcare worker with PCR-confirmed SARS-CoV-2 infection or an uninfected control (not recorded which).

This chain joins TRBV13 and TRBJ2-7, with no clear D. The CDR3 is made up of 12 amino acids. The germline V gene encodes CDR1 PRHDT and CDR2 FYEKMQ (reference sequence). V lost 0 bases, J lost 6 bases, and 6 bases lay in between. This CDR3 reads CASSLGGSEQYF. CDR3 sequence (DNA): TGTGCCAGCAGCTTAGGGGGGTCCGAGCAGTACTTC.

This clonotype was counted between two and nine times. The J gene is TRBJ1-4, the V gene TRBV9, with D uncertain. The length of the CDR3 is 14 residues. V was pared by 4 bases and J by 3 bases, with 10 bases between. From germline, CDR1 is SGDLS and CDR2 YYNGEE. The CDR3 nucleotides are TGTGCCAGCAGCTTAAGGAGTTCTAATGAAAAACTGTTTTTT. It is translated as CASSLRSSNEKLFF.

This clonotype has only one observation. V is TRBV4-1 and J is TRBJ1-2; no reliable D call. V was clipped by 0 bases and J by 0 bases, with 14 bases between them. The length of the CDR3 is 17 residues. The V gene's germline CDR1 is MGHRA and CDR2 YSYEKL. CDR3 region: CASSQDPARQANYGYTF. The CDR3 region has the DNA TGCGCCAGCAGCCAAGATCCGGCCAGGCAAGCTAACTATGGCTACACCTTC.

This clonotype was observed many times. This sequence joins TRBV14 and TRBJ1-6; D remains unclear. This CDR3 is built from 15 residues. Deletions cut 0 bases from V and 9 bases from J, with 12 bases between. Germline V CDR1 and CDR2: SGHDN, FVKESK. The CDR3 reads CASSQDHGFLSPLHF. The CDR3 coding sequence is TGTGCCAGCAGCCAAGACCACGGCTTCCTTTCACCCCTCCACTTT.